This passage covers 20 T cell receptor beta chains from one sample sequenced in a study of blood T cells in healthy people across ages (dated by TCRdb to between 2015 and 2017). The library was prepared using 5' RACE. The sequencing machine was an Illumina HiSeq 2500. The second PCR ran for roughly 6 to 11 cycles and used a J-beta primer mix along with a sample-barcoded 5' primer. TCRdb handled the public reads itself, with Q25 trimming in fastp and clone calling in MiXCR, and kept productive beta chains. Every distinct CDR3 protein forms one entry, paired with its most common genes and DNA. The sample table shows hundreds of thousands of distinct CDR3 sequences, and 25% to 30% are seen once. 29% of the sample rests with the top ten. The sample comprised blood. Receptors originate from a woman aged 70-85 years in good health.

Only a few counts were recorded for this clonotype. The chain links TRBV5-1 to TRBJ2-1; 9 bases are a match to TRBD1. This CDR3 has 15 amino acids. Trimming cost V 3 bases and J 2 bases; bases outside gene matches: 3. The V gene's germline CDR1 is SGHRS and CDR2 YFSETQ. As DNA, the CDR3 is TGCGCCAGCAGCTCGAGACAGGGGGCCTACAATGAGCAGTTCTTC. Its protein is CASSSRQGAYNEQFF. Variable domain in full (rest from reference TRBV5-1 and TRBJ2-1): KAGVTQTPRYLIKTRGQQVTLSCSPISGHRSVSWYQQTPGQGLQFLFEYFSETQRNKGNFPGRFSGRQFSNSRSEMNVSTLELGDSALYLCASSSRQGAYNEQFFGPGTRLTVL.

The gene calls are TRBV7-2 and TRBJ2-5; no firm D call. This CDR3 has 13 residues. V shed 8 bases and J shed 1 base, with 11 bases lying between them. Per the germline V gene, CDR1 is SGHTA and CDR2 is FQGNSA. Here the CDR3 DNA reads TGTGCCAGCGGGCGGCTAGTCCAAGAGACCCAGTACTTC. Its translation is CASGRLVQETQYF. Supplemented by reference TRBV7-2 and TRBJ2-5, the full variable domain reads GAGVSQSPSNKVTEKGKDVELRCDPISGHTALYWYRQSLGQGLEFLIYFQGNSAPDKSGLPSDRFSAERTGGSVSTLTIQRTQQEDSAVYLCASGRLVQETQYFGPGTRLLVL.

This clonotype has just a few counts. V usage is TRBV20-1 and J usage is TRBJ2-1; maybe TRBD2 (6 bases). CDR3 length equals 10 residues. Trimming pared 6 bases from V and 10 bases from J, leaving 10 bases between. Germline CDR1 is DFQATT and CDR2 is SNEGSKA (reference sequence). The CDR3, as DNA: TGCAGTGCCAGACTAGGGGAGCAGTTCTTC. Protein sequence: CSARLGEQFF.

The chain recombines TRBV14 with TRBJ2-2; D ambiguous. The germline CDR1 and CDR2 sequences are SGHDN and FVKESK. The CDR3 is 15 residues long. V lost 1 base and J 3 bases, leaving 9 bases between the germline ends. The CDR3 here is CASSQGPSDTGELFF. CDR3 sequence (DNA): TGTGCCAGCAGCCAAGGCCCCTCAGACACCGGGGAGCTGTTTTTT.

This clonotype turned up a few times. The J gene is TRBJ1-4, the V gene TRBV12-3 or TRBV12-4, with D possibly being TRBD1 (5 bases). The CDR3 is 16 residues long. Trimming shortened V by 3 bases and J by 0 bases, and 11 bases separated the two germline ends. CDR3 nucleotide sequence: TGTGCCAGCAGTTTCTGGGGCGGCACAACTAATGAAAAACTGTTTTTT. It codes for CASSFWGGTTNEKLFF.

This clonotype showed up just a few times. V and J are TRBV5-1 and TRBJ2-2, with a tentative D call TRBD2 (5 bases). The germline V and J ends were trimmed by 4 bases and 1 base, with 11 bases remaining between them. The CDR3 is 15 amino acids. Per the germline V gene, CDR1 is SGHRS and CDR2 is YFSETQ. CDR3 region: CASSPRAGNTGELFF. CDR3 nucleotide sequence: TGCGCCAGCAGCCCCCGGGCGGGGAACACCGGGGAGCTGTTTTTT.

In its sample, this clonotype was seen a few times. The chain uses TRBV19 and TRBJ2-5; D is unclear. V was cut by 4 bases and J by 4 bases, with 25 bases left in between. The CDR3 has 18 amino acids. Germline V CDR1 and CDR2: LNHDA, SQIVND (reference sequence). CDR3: CASSRRNRRAAVGETQYF. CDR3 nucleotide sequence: TGTGCCAGTAGTAGAAGAAACCGACGTGCGGCGGTCGGAGAGACCCAGTACTTC. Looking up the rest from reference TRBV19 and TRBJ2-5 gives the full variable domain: DGGITQSPKYLFRKEGQNVTLSCEQNLNHDAMYWYRQDPGQGLRLIYYSQIVNDFQKGDIAEGYSVSREKKESFPLTVTSAQKNPTAFYLCASSRRNRRAAVGETQYFGPGTRLLVL.

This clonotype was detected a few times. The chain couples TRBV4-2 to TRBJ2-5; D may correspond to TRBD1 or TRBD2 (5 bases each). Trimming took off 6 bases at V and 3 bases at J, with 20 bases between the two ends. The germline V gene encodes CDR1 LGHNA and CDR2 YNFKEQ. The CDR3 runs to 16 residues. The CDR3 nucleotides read TGTGCCAGCAGTCAGTACGGGGCCCGCGGAGAAGAGACCCAGTACTTC. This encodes CASSQYGARGEETQYF.

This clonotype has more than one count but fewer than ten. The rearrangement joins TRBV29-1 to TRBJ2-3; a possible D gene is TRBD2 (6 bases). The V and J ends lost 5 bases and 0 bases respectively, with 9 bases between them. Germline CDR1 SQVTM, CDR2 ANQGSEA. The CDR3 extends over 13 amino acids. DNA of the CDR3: TGCAGCGTTAAGGGACTTAGCACAGATACGCAGTATTTT. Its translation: CSVKGLSTDTQYF.

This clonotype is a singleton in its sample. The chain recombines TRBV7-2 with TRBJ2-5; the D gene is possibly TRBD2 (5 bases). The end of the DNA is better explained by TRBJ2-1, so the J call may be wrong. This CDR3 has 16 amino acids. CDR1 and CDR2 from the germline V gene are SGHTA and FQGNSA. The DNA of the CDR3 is TGTGCCAGCAGCTTAGCTGCCAGGACTTCCTACAATGAGCAGTTCTTC. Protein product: CASSLAARTSYNEQFF.

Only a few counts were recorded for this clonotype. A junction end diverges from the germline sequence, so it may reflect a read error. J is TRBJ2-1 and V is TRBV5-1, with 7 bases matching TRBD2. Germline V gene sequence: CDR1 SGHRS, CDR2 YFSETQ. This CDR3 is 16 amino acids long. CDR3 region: CASSLGLKRDGNEQLF. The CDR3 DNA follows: TGCGCCAGCAGCTTGGGGCTGAAGCGGGACGGTAATGAGCAGCTCTTC. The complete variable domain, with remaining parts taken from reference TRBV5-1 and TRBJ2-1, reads KAGVTQTPRYLIKTRGQQVTLSCSPISGHRSVSWYQQTPGQGLQFLFEYFSETQRNKGNFPGRFSGRQFSNSRSEMNVSTLELGDSALYLCASSLGLKRDGNEQLFGPGTRLTVL.

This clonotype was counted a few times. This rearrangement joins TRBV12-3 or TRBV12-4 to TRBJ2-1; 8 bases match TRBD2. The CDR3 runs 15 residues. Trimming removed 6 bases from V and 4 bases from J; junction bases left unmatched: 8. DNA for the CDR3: TGTGCCAGCAGCCTTATCGGGAGGGTGTACAATGAGCAGTTCTTC. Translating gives CASSLIGRVYNEQFF.

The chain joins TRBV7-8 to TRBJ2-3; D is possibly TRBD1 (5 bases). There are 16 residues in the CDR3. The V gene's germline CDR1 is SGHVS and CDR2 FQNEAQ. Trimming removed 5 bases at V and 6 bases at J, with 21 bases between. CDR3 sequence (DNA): TGTGCCAGCAGCACCATGGTATTGAGCAGGGCGGATACGCAGTATTTT. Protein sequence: CASSTMVLSRADTQYF.

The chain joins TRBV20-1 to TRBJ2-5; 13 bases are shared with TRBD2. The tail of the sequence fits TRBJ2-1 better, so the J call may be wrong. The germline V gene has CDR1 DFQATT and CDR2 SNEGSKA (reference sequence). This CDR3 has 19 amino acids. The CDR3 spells CSARTPTSGRARRSNEQFF. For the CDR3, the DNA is TGCAGTGCCCGCACTCCCACTAGCGGGAGGGCAAGGCGTAGCAATGAGCAGTTCTTC.

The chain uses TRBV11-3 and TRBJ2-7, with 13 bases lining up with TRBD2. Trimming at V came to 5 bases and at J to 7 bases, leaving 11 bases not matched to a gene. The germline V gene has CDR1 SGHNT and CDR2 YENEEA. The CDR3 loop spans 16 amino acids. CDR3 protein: CASSPRTSGSVEEQYF. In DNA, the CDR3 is TGTGCCAGCAGCCCCCGGACTAGCGGGAGCGTGGAAGAGCAGTACTTC.

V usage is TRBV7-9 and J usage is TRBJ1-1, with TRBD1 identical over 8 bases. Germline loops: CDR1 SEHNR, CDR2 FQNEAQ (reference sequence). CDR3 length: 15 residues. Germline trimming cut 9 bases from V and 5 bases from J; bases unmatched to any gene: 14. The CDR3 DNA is TGTGCCAGTTACAGGGGGGCGAGGTACCAGACTGAAGCTTTCTTT. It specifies CASYRGARYQTEAFF. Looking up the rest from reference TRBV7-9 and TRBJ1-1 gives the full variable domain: DTGVSQNPRHKITKRGQNVTFRCDPISEHNRLYWYRQTLGQGPEFLTYFQNEAQLEKSRLLSDRFSAERPKGSFSTLEIQRTEQGDSAMYLCASYRGARYQTEAFFGQGTRLTVV.

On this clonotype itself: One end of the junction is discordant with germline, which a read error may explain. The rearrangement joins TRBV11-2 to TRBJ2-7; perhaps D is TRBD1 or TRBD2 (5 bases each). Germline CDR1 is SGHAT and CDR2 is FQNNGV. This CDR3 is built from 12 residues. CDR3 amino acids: CASSQLGELLFF. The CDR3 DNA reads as TGTGCCAGCAGCCAACTAGGGGAGCTCCTCTTTTTC.

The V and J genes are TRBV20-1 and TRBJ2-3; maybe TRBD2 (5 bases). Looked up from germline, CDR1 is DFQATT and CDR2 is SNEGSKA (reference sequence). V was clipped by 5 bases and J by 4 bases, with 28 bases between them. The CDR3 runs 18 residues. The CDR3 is CSALDGGAPSITADTQYF. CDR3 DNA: TGCAGTGCTCTCGACGGAGGAGCTCCAAGCATCACCGCAGATACGCAGTATTTT.

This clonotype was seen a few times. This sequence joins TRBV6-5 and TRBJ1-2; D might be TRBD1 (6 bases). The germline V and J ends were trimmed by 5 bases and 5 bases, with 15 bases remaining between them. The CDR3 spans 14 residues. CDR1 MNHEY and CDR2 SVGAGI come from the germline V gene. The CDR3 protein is CASSKGPGTYGYTF. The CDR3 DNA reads TGTGCCAGCAGTAAAGGTCCAGGGACATATGGCTACACCTTC.

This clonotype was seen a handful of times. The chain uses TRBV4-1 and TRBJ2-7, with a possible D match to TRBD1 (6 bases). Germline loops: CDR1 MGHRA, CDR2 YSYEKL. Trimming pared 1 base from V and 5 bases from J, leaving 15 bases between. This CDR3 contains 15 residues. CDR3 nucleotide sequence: TGCGCCAGCAGCCAAGTGAACAGGGCTAGGCACGAGCAGTACTTC. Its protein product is CASSQVNRARHEQYF.